This TCR beta chain was profiled in a study of neurological immune-mediated disorders. Whole-study context: Multiple sclerosis patients numbered some 34, with around 31 relapsing-remitting and 3 secondary progressive.

The CDR3 runs to 15 residues. Germline V CDR1 and CDR2: PRHDT, FYEKMQ (reference sequence). Study-wide findings and caveats: Association of the multiple sclerosis repertoire cluster with clinical or MRI features was not observed for any feature.

Unsorted libraries were generated from 2 million PBMCs held at -80 degrees C. A single run covered 15-18 subjects with over 170 million TCR-beta sequences. MiXCR was run by TCRdb on the 5' RACE reads, yielding one entry per CDR3 protein. In the table there are about 27,000 distinct CDR3 sequences, almost 2.5% of which are singletons. This clonotype is termed medium-sized. Its antigen is currently unknown. The sequenced sample was PBMCs. The receptor comes from a woman aged 45-60 years with multiple sclerosis. V and J are TRBV13 and TRBJ2-4, with 10 bases identical to TRBD2. CDR3 residues: CATGRLAGAANIQYF. The CDR3, as DNA: TGTGCTACCGGTAGGCTAGCGGGGGCTGCTAACATTCAGTACTTC.